This entry features one T cell receptor beta chain sequence. What it binds is unknown. Both 60 Vbeta primers and 13 Jbeta primers went into the PCR. Measured with immunoSEQ multiplex PCR; TCRdb has only the in-frame clones, and not every one. The sample has about 190,000 clones, just under 75% seen once. V lost 5 bases, J lost 2 bases, and 10 bases lay in between. Germline V gene data show CDR1 as MDHEN and CDR2 as SYDVKM. There are 13 residues in the CDR3. The data originate from a study of cytomegalovirus exposure and HLA in healthy donors. About the study: Inside one of the first data releases sat 80 million to 95 million unique TCRs taken from HLA-typed donors.

Study conclusions and caveats: In an earlier analysis, most TCR beta V segments were productive about 87% or about 30% of the time. An analysis was carried out at a later point. It showed that HLA-associated TCR beta chains were more clonally expanded than equally common non-associated chains. One cluster of highly shared sequence variants probably arose as a sequencing artifact.

Sequencing input: PBMCs. This chain links TRBV28 with TRBJ2-7, with D possibly TRBD2 on 5 matching bases. The TCR was taken from a young man in good health and CMV-seropositive. The CDR3 sequence is CASSPSGTYEQYF. The CDR3 DNA reads TGTGCCAGCAGTCCGTCCGGGACCTACGAGCAGTACTTC.